Below, one TCR beta chain is given with its context. The CDR3 sequence is 12 residues long. V lost 5 bases, J lost 6 bases, and 11 bases lay in between. Germline loops: CDR1 SGHVS, CDR2 FQNEAQ. TCRdb's copy holds only in-frame clones and misses some; the assay was immunoSEQ multiplex PCR. Of some 28,000 clones listed, 70% to 90% are singletons. The data stem from a study of blood T cell repertoires in COVID-19. Study-wide background: COVID-19 samples collected from the United States, Italy and Spain covered acute and convalescent phases. In each case, the material was cDNA or gDNA derived from T cells, B-cell-depleted T cells, or PBMCs.

The origin of this receptor is a human donor in a cohort sampled during active COVID-19. What was sequenced was peripheral blood. V gene TRBV7-8 combines with J gene TRBJ2-7; D ambiguous. CDR3 in DNA: TGTGCCAGCAGCCCTCAGAGGCGCGAGCAGTACTTC. This encodes CASSPQRREQYF.